This TCR beta chain was recorded in a study of T cells in Graves' hyperthyroidism and ophthalmopathy (dated by TCRdb to the late 2010s). With respect to the entire study: Peripheral blood was collected at initial diagnosis, before any treatment. To identify distinguishing TCR V-J signatures, a discovery cohort of roughly 100 patients was used, comprising some 45 with Graves' ophthalmopathy and some 60 with stable Graves' hyperthyroidism. Whether ophthalmopathy could be predicted prospectively was tested in an independent validation cohort made up of some 20 hyperthyroidism patients plus 17 patients who later progressed to ophthalmopathy. The 90 to 100 discovery patients were randomly divided into training and test sets at a 7:3 ratio. Thyroid tissue and blood T-cell repertoires from six Graves' hyperthyroidism patients were also compared in the study. Once sampling was done, hyperthyroidism patients were given methimazole at a starting dose of 30 mg daily, whereas ophthalmopathy patients were given high-dose intravenous methylprednisolone. The paper describes TCR Vbeta CDR3 sequencing of 120 to 150 peripheral blood samples, made up of roughly 45 ophthalmopathy patients, roughly 80 hyperthyroidism patients and about 17 progressor patients.

This clonotype was found a few times. Its antigen is still unknown. No per-base quality is available; no much larger clone lies one base away. The TCR beta CDR3 regions were amplified from the RNA transcripts. The TCR CDR3 was subjected to a first round of RT-PCR using the HTBI primer set and the Qiagen OneStep RT-PCR kit. Libraries were constructed in a second round of multiplex PCR, after which size selection and purification were performed. Paired-end sequencing of the libraries was performed with 100 bp reads on an Illumina HiSeq2000. From the authors' description of their analysis: Raw data were processed with SOAPnuke, discarding reads with adapters, uncalled bases, mean Phred below 15, or no exact constant-primer or identifier match. COPE v1.2.5 was used to merge high-quality paired reads, and clonotypes were defined as unique nucleotide sequences. MiTCR v1.1 was used to align the clonotypes against IMGT TRBV, TRBD and TRBJ reference segments. Analysis was restricted to V-J combinations with a frequency above 0.0001, which covered 99.2% of repertoires. The TCS score was defined as the ratio of F50 (clonal expansion) to E x V (chaos), calculated using BLOSUM62-based TCRdist between CDR3 peptides within each V-J. Welch's t-statistics and random forest reduced roughly 500 V-J features to roughly 13, which were used in a naive Bayes classifier (R e1071). The public reads were quality trimmed at Q25 with fastp and then assembled into clones with MiXCR by TCRdb, keeping productive beta chains. Rows with a matching CDR3 protein are joined into one entry that keeps the most common DNA and genes. In this record, the V and J calls reflect TCRdb's handling and not the investigators' own analysis. The sample table shows fewer than 750,000 distinct CDR3 sequences, and roughly 14% are seen once. The top ten clonotypes cover around 12% of the sample.

Ophthalmopathy patients had moderately to severely active disease, with a Clinical Activity Score of 3 or more, a NOSPECS grade of 4 or more, and a disease duration of less than 3 months. The study excluded patients with uncontrolled infections, other autoimmune diseases, pregnancy or lactation. Diagnoses relied on clinical symptoms, serum thyroxine and TRAb, thyroid ultrasound and orbital computed tomography. PBMCs were separated from over 9 ml of fresh peripheral blood using Ficoll-Paque density gradient centrifugation. Total RNA was extracted using Trizol reagent, and RNA quality was assessed on an Agilent 2100 Bioanalyzer. What the study reported, not specific to this receptor: No statistical method was used to fix the sample size in advance, and group allocation was not hidden from the investigators. During validation, the model predicted progression to ophthalmopathy a median of about 6.3 months ahead of onset, with approximately 71% sensitivity and 72.22% specificity. A 13 V-J signature model separated ophthalmopathy from stable hyperthyroidism, with roughly 88% sensitivity and 81.08% specificity in cross-validation and 80%/75% in testing. Most expanded thyroid clonotypes (frequency above 0.001) were also detected in blood, a finding suggesting that blood repertoires may reflect thyroid immune responses.

Cut back by 4 bases and 8 bases, the V and J ends lie 12 bases apart. As encoded in the germline V gene (reference sequence), CDR1 is SGHKS while CDR2 is YYEKEE. The cysteine opens and the phenylalanine closes a CDR3 of 13 amino acids. The read is trimmed to its CDR3 DNA, 39 bases read in frame from base 1. The chain employs TRBV5-5 and TRBJ1-4, and TRBD1 may be the D gene, going by 5 matching bases. The sequenced sample was blood. The source of this sequence is a woman aged 50 to 65 with Graves' ophthalmopathy. The CDR3 region reads CASSHGTVEKLFF. The sequenced DNA: TGTGCCAGCAGCCATGGGACTGTAGAAAAACTGTTTTTT.